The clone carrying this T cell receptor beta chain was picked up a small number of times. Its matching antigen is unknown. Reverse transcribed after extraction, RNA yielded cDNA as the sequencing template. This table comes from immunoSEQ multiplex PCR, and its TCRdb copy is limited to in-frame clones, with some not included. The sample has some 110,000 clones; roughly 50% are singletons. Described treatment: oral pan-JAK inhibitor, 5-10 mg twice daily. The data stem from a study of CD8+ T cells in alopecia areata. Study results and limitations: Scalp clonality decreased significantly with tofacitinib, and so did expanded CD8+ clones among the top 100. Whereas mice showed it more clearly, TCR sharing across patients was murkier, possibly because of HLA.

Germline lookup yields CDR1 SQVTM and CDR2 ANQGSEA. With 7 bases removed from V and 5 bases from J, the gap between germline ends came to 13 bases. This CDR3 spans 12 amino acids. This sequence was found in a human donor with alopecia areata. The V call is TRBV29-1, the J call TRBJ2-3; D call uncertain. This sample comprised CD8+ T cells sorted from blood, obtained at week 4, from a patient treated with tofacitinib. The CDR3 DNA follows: TGCAGCGCCGGTCGGGCTGAAGATACGCAGTATTTT. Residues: CSAGRAEDTQYF.